This record looks at one TCR beta chain sequence and its context. This sample includes further DNA sequences coding for the same CDR3. This sample was included in a study of blood T cell repertoires in COVID-19. The wider study: Spain, Italy and the United States supplied samples that represented acute and convalescent COVID-19.

The study drew participants aged roughly 18 to 95 years from some 25 US areas. Grouping used clinical history reported by participants in a survey and questionnaire. Original data processing: Reference gene primer amplification in the assay estimated nucleated cell counts. The repertoire was sequenced with immunoSEQ multiplex PCR; TCRdb's copy has only in-frame clones and lacks some. Clonal size and the V and J genes are those of that table, whereas D and trimming came from the DNA. The sample contains some 300,000 clones, around 92% of which appear only once. J was trimmed by 4 bases and V by 6 bases; bases with no gene match: 8. Germline V gene lookup returns CDR1 LNHDA and CDR2 SQIVND (reference sequence). The length of the CDR3 is 15 residues.

This clonotype was obtained from a woman aged 30 to 39 who had recovered from COVID-19. The chain couples TRBV19 to TRBJ1-5; 8 nucleotides match TRBD1. Sequencing was performed on PBMCs or T cells enriched from blood (not recorded which). CDR3 nucleotide sequence: TGTGCCAGTAGAGAAGGGACAGGAAGAAATCAGCCCCAGCATTTT. Amino acid sequence: CASREGTGRNQPQHF.